Below are 29 T cell receptor beta chains sequenced from a single sample in a study of a mutant IDH1 vaccine in newly diagnosed glioma. Which antigens these TCRs recognize remains unknown. The method was immunoSEQ multiplex PCR; TCRdb's version includes in-frame clones alone and lacks a portion of them. There are around 26,000 clones in the sample; roughly three quarters occur only once, and approximately 11% lies in the top ten. Time point of the sample: week 11, during vaccination. Vaccination comprised doses that each held 300 ug of mutant IDH1 20-mer peptide, plus topical imiquimod. This specimen was peripheral blood mononuclear cells (PBMCs), taken from a glioma patient whose treatment included an IDH1 peptide vaccine. These receptors all stem from a man between 18 and 29 years old with glioma. Some clones in this sample may be carry-over from other donors' samples.

The chain joins TRBV20-1 to TRBJ1-1; 7 nucleotides line up with TRBD1. The CDR3 consists of 10 residues. V lost 7 bases and J lost 8; bases outside the gene matches: 4. Germline V gene lookup returns CDR1 DFQATT and CDR2 SNEGSKA (reference sequence). CDR3 residues: CSVPRGEAFF. For the CDR3, the DNA is TGCAGTGTCCCCAGGGGGGAAGCTTTCTTT.

This clone was seen a few times. V and J are TRBV30 and TRBJ1-2; D is ambiguous. Germline V gene lookup returns CDR1 GTSNPN and CDR2 SVGIG (reference sequence). The CDR3 is 15 amino acids. Trimming removed 0 bases from V and 4 bases from J, with 15 bases in between. This CDR3 reads CAWSVSAPVVYGYTF. The DNA for the CDR3 is TGTGCCTGGAGTGTATCGGCCCCCGTAGTCTATGGCTACACCTTC.

This chain joins TRBV25-1 and TRBJ2-5; perhaps D is TRBD1 or TRBD2 (6 bases each). This CDR3 region has 14 residues. V was clipped by 2 bases and J by 2 bases, with 9 bases between them. Germline lookup yields CDR1 MGHDK and CDR2 SYGVNS. CDR3 DNA sequence: TGTGCCAGCAGTGAAAGGGGGGCACAAGAGACCCAGTACTTC. It encodes CASSERGAQETQYF.

This sequence joins TRBV4-3 and TRBJ2-3; no clear D gene. Germline V gene lookup returns CDR1 LGHNA and CDR2 YSLEER. V lost 4 bases and J 0 bases, leaving 17 bases between the germline ends. The CDR3 is made up of 17 amino acids. This CDR3 is CASSLSRRTASTDTQYF. CDR3 nucleotides: TGCGCCAGCAGCCTTTCCAGGCGTACCGCTAGCACAGATACGCAGTATTTT.

The chain combines TRBV2 with TRBJ1-1; D is possibly TRBD1 (5 bases). The CDR3 length is 14 residues. Trimming removed 3 bases at V and 0 bases at J, with 8 bases between. Looked up from germline, CDR1 is SNHLY and CDR2 is FYNNEI. This chain's CDR3 is CASSDPGMNTEAFF. The CDR3 coding sequence is TGTGCCAGCAGTGACCCAGGGATGAACACTGAAGCTTTCTTT.

The rearrangement uses TRBV25-1 and TRBJ1-2; no clear D gene. This CDR3 comprises 14 residues. Trimming pared 4 bases from V and 5 bases from J, leaving 14 bases between. Germline CDR1 and CDR2: MGHDK and SYGVNS. The CDR3 coding sequence is TGTGCCAGCAGTGGCCGGTTTTCGGCATATGGCTACACCTTC. Protein product: CASSGRFSAYGYTF.

J is TRBJ2-1 and V is TRBV30; 8 bases align to TRBD1. The CDR3 length is 15 residues. Per germline, CDR1 GTSNPN and CDR2 SVGIG (reference sequence). The J segment lost 5 bases and the V segment lost 0 bases, leaving 6 bases of the junction unmatched. In DNA form, the CDR3 reads TGTGCCTGGAGTGTACATAACAGGGGGGACAATGAGCAGTTCTTC. Translating gives CAWSVHNRGDNEQFF.

This chain uses TRBV7-9 with TRBJ1-2; 7 nucleotides line up with TRBD1. There are 14 residues in the CDR3. V was clipped by 1 base and J by 6 bases; unmatched bases: 5. Germline V gene data show CDR1 as SEHNR and CDR2 as FQNEAQ (reference sequence). CDR3 DNA: TGTGCCAGCAGCTTAGGAGACAGGGACCATGGCTACACCTTC. Translating gives CASSLGDRDHGYTF.

The chain recombines TRBV5-1 with TRBJ1-2; the D gene is possibly TRBD1 (5 bases). Germline V gene lookup returns CDR1 SGHRS and CDR2 YFSETQ. The CDR3 has 13 residues. Trimming took off 3 bases at V and 8 bases at J, with 14 bases between the two ends. Written as DNA, the CDR3 is TGCGCCAGCAGCTCAGCAGGGATAGAGGGCTACACCTTC. Translation: CASSSAGIEGYTF.

This clone was seen only a few times. J is TRBJ1-4 and V is TRBV6-5; 8 bases are shared with TRBD1. V lost 6 bases, J lost 8 bases, and 11 bases stayed unmatched. The CDR3 is 15 residues long. The germline gives CDR1 MNHEY, CDR2 SVGAGI. The CDR3 reads CASRKRQGRMEKLFF. CDR3 DNA: TGTGCCAGCAGAAAACGACAGGGGCGAATGGAAAAACTGTTTTTT.

The chain couples TRBV5-4 to TRBJ1-1; 7 bases fit TRBD1. V lost 10 bases and J lost 7; bases outside the gene matches: 10. The CDR3 has 12 amino acids. Germline CDR1 SGHNT, CDR2 YYREEE (reference sequence). In DNA, the CDR3 is TGTGCCGCCAGACAGGGCGCTGGTGAAGCTTTCTTT. This codes for CAARQGAGEAFF.

The chain uses TRBV6-1 and TRBJ2-1; perhaps TRBD1 as D (6 bases). In germline, CDR1 is MNHNS, CDR2 SASEGT. The CDR3 loop spans 14 amino acids. Between the trimmed V and J ends, which lost 6 bases and 0 bases, there was a span of 9 bases. CDR3 sequence reads: CASSQGGSYNEQFF. The CDR3 nucleotides are TGTGCCAGCAGCCAAGGGGGCTCCTACAATGAGCAGTTCTTC.

This chain uses TRBV19 with TRBJ1-1; tentative D call: TRBD1 (6 bases). Per the germline V gene, CDR1 is LNHDA and CDR2 is SQIVND (reference sequence). Trimming left V 1 base short and J 5 bases short, with 17 bases between. This CDR3 is 16 amino acids long. CDR3 sequence (DNA): TGTGCCAGTAGTATAGGGGCATCAGGGGCCCTGACTGAAGCTTTCTTT. It is translated as CASSIGASGALTEAFF.

This clone was found once. This sequence joins TRBV27 and TRBJ1-5, with D unclear. Germline CDR1 MNHEY, CDR2 SMNVEV (reference sequence). The CDR3 is 15 residues long. Trimming took off 6 bases at V and 3 bases at J, with 15 bases between the two ends. The CDR3 reads CASSPNLGSNQPQHF. CDR3 bases: TGTGCCAGCAGCCCTAATCTAGGGTCCAATCAGCCCCAGCATTTT.

This chain uses TRBV2 with TRBJ2-5, with a weak D call TRBD2 (6 bases). Germline lookup yields CDR1 SNHLY and CDR2 FYNNEI. The CDR3 runs to 14 residues. The V and J ends lost 7 bases and 2 bases respectively, with 14 bases between them. The CDR3 is CASTGTDFQETQYF. CDR3 in DNA: TGTGCCAGCACCGGGACTGATTTTCAAGAGACCCAGTACTTC.

This chain joins TRBV6-6 and TRBJ2-2, with TRBD1 identical over 8 bases. V shed 7 bases, J shed 6 bases, and the junction held 4 bases outside the gene matches. The CDR3 loop spans 13 amino acids. Germline V gene lookup returns CDR1 MNHNY and CDR2 SVGAGI (reference sequence). The CDR3 reads CASIVQGAGELFF. For the CDR3, the DNA is TGTGCCAGCATCGTACAGGGGGCCGGGGAGCTGTTTTTT.

This chain uses TRBV30 with TRBJ1-4; D might be TRBD1 (5 bases). The CDR3 consists of 14 residues. Germline CDR1 and CDR2: GTSNPN and SVGIG (reference sequence). V dropped 4 bases and J dropped 5 bases, with 14 bases sitting between them. This chain's CDR3 is CAWMRGVGNEKLFF. The CDR3, as DNA: TGTGCCTGGATGCGAGGGGTAGGGAATGAAAAACTGTTTTTT.

This clone came up a few times. The chain employs TRBV4-1 and TRBJ1-4; the match to TRBD1 covers 7 bases. Per germline, CDR1 MGHRA and CDR2 YSYEKL. This CDR3 spans 15 amino acids. With 2 bases clipped from V and 4 bases from J, the junction kept 4 bases outside the gene matches. The DNA of the CDR3 is TGCGCCAGCAGCCAAACGACAGGGCTTAATGAAAAACTGTTTTTT. Its protein is CASSQTTGLNEKLFF.

The rearrangement uses TRBV9 and TRBJ2-5, with 7 bases matching TRBD1. V was clipped by 0 bases and J by 5 bases; unmatched bases: 4. From germline, CDR1 is SGDLS and CDR2 YYNGEE. The CDR3 runs to 14 residues. The CDR3 here is CASSVGRGRETQYF. The CDR3 region has the DNA TGTGCCAGCAGCGTAGGTAGGGGGCGGGAGACCCAGTACTTC.

This chain uses TRBV5-1 with TRBJ1-1; TRBD1 matches 9 bases. Germline CDR1 SGHRS, CDR2 YFSETQ. This CDR3 is built from 14 residues. With V trimmed by 3 bases and J by 1 base, 1 base remained unmatched. This CDR3 reads CASSSGQGNTEAFF. The CDR3 DNA is TGCGCCAGCAGCTCGGGACAGGGGAACACTGAAGCTTTCTTT. The complete variable domain, with remaining parts taken from reference TRBV5-1 and TRBJ1-1, reads KAGVTQTPRYLIKTRGQQVTLSCSPISGHRSVSWYQQTPGQGLQFLFEYFSETQRNKGNFPGRFSGRQFSNSRSEMNVSTLELGDSALYLCASSSGQGNTEAFFGQGTRLTVV.

This clone was observed a few times. The chain couples TRBV18 to TRBJ1-1; no definite D call. CDR1 and CDR2 (germline): KGHSH, LQKENI. This CDR3 has 13 amino acids. V was clipped by 3 bases and J by 0 bases, with 5 bases between them. Written as DNA, the CDR3 is TGTGCCAGCTCACCTGAGATGAACACTGAAGCTTTCTTT. It is translated as CASSPEMNTEAFF.

The V and J genes are TRBV9 and TRBJ1-1; D unclear. CDR3 length: 14 residues. The germline V gene encodes CDR1 SGDLS and CDR2 YYNGEE. V lost 0 bases and J 2 bases, leaving 8 bases between the germline ends. The CDR3 protein is CASSVDGFNTEAFF. The CDR3 nucleotides are TGTGCCAGCAGCGTAGATGGTTTTAACACTGAAGCTTTCTTT.

The V gene is TRBV5-1, the J gene TRBJ2-7; 8 bases align to TRBD1. Germline V gene sequence: CDR1 SGHRS, CDR2 YFSETQ. CDR3 size: 14 residues. With 0 bases clipped from V and 9 bases from J, the junction kept 8 bases outside the gene matches. DNA of the CDR3: TGCGCCAGCAGCTTGGAAGGACAGGGTCAAGTGCAGTACTTC. This codes for CASSLEGQGQVQYF. The full variable domain, completed using reference TRBV5-1 and TRBJ2-7, is KAGVTQTPRYLIKTRGQQVTLSCSPISGHRSVSWYQQTPGQGLQFLFEYFSETQRNKGNFPGRFSGRQFSNSRSEMNVSTLELGDSALYLCASSLEGQGQVQYFGPGTRLTVT.

The chain uses TRBV6-5 and TRBJ1-3, with D perhaps matching TRBD1 (6 bases). Germline V gives CDR1 MNHEY, CDR2 SVGAGI. V lost 3 bases and J lost 4, with 10 bases in between. The CDR3 is 14 amino acids. The CDR3 sequence: CASSYTGSGNTIYF. CDR3 nucleotides: TGTGCCAGCAGTTATACAGGGTCAGGAAACACCATATATTTT.

This chain joins TRBV5-1 and TRBJ1-2; TRBD1 agrees at 10 bases. V was pared by 5 bases and J by 3 bases, with 13 bases of the junction left unmatched. This CDR3 is built from 17 residues. Germline V lookup: CDR1 SGHRS, CDR2 YFSETQ. The CDR3 loop reads CASSRGPTGTGDYGYTF. DNA of the CDR3: TGCGCCAGCAGTCGGGGACCCACCGGGACAGGGGACTATGGCTACACCTTC.

The chain uses TRBV14 and TRBJ1-2; 9 bases line up with TRBD1. The CDR3 loop spans 16 amino acids. Germline trimming cut 4 bases from V and 2 bases from J; bases unmatched to any gene: 8. The germline CDR1 and CDR2 sequences are SGHDN and FVKESK. As DNA, the CDR3 is TGTGCCAGCAGCCGCGGGACAGGGAGGGGAAACTATGGCTACACCTTC. It translates to CASSRGTGRGNYGYTF.

This chain joins TRBV11-3 and TRBJ2-2; TRBD1 matches at 9 bases. Germline V gene data show CDR1 as SGHNT and CDR2 as YENEEA. V dropped 1 base and J dropped 4; count of bases not matched to a gene: 7. CDR3 length: 17 residues. This chain's CDR3 is CASSLGPGQGFTGELFF. The CDR3 DNA reads TGTGCCAGCAGCTTAGGACCGGGACAGGGCTTCACCGGGGAGCTGTTTTTT.

This clone is labeled medium-sized (0.01 to 0.1%). As DNA, the CDR3 is TGTGCCAGCAGCTTAGGCCCGGACAGGGGAAACACCATATATTTT. Its protein product is CASSLGPDRGNTIYF. The chain recombines TRBV13 with TRBJ1-3, with 7 bases lining up with TRBD1. The CDR3 sequence is 15 residues long. V dropped 0 bases and J dropped 4; count of bases not matched to a gene: 3. Germline V CDR1 and CDR2: PRHDT, FYEKMQ (reference sequence).

This clone was counted between two and nine times. The rearrangement uses TRBV11-2 and TRBJ2-1; tentatively, D is TRBD1 (7 bases). V lost 5 bases and J 7 bases, leaving 24 bases between the germline ends. This CDR3 region has 17 residues. CDR1 SGHAT and CDR2 FQNNGV come from the germline V gene. CDR3 protein: CASSPGTVTGAVNEQFF. CDR3 bases: TGTGCCAGCAGCCCCGGGACAGTGACGGGGGCGGTAAATGAGCAGTTCTTC.